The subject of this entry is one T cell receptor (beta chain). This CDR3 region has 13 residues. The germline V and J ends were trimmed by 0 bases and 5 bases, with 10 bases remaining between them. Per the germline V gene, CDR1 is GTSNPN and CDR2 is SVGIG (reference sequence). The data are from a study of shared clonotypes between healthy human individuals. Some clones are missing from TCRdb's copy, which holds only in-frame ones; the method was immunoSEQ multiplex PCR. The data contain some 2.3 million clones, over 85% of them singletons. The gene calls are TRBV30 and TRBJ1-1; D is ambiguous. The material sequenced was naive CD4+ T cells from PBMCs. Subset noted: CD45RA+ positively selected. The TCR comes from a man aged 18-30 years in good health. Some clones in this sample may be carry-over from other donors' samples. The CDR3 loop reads CAWSVLRWTEAFF. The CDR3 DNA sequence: TGTGCCTGGAGTGTACTCCGGTGGACTGAAGCTTTCTTT.